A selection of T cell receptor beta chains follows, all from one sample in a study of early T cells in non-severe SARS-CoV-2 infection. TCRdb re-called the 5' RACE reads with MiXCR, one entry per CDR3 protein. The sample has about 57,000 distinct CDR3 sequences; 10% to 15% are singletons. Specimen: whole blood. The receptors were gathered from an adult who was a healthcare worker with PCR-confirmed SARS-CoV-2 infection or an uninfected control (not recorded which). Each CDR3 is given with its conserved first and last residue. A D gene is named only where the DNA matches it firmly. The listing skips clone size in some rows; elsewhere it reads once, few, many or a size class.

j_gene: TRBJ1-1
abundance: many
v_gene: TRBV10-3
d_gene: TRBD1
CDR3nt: TGTGCCATCACCCCCTCGACAGGGGGGGACACTGAAGCTTTCTTT
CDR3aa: CAITPSTGGDTEAFF

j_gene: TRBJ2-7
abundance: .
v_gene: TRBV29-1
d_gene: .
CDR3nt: TGCAGCGTTGCTCAAGCCGGCGAGCAGTACTTC
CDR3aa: CSVAQAGEQYF

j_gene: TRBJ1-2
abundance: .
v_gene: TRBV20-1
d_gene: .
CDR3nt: TGCAGTGCCGTGTTAGGAGACTATGGCTACACCTTC
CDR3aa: CSAVLGDYGYTF

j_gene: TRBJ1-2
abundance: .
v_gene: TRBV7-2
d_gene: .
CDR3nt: TGTGCCAGCAGCTTACGGCAGGGAATTGGCTACACCTTC
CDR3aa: CASSLRQGIGYTF

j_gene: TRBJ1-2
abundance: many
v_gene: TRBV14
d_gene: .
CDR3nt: TGTGCCAGCAGTCCCACTAACTATGGCTACACCTTC
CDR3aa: CASSPTNYGYTF

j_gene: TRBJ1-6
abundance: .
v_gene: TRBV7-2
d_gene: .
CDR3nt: TGTGCCAGCAGCTTAAGGGTTCGAGACAGTGGTAATTCACCCCTCCACTTT
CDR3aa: CASSLRVRDSGNSPLHF

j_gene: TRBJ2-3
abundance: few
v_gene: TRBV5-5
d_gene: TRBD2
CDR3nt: TGTGCCAGCAGCCAGGGACTAGCGGGGGGGCCAGGGGCAGATACGCAGTATTTT
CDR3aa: CASSQGLAGGPGADTQYF

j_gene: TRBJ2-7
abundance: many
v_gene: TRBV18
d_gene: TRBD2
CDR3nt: TGTGCCAGCTCACCACTGGCGGGGGGCTCCTCATCCTACGAGCAGTACTTC
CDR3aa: CASSPLAGGSSSYEQYF

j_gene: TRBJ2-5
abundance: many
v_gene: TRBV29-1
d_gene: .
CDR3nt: TGCAGCCCAGGAGAAGGAGAGACCCAGTACTTC
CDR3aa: CSPGEGETQYF

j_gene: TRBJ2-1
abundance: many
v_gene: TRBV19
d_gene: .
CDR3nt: TGTGCCAGTAGATCGAGGGGGGGCCTGTCATTCGAGCAGTTCTTC
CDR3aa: CASRSRGGLSFEQFF

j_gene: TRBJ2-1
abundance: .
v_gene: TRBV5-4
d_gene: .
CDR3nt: TGTGCCAGCAGCTTGGTCGGGACTCCCTACAATGAGCAGTTCTTC
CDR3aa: CASSLVGTPYNEQFF

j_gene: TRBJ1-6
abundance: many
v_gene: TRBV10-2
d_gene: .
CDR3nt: TGCGCCAGCAGTGGCCTTGGAGGGGAATTCTCAAATTCACCCCTCCACTTT
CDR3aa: CASSGLGGEFSNSPLHF

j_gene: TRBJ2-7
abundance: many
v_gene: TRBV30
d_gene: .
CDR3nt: TGTGCCTGGAGCGCGAACAGGTCCTCCTACGAGCAGTACTTC
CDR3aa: CAWSANRSSYEQYF

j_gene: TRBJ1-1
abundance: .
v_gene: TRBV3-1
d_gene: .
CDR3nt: TGTGCCAGCAGCCGAGACAGCGCTTCGAACACCGTCGAAGCTTTCTTT
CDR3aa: CASSRDSASNTVEAFF

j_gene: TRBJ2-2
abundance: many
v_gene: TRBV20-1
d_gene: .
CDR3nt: TGCAGTGCTAGAGATCTGGGGGGGAACACCGGGGAGCTGTTTTTT
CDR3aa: CSARDLGGNTGELFF

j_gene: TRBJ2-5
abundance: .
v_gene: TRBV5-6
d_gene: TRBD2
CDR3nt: TGTGCCAGCAGCTTGACTAGCGGGGTAGGGACCCAGTACTTC
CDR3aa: CASSLTSGVGTQYF

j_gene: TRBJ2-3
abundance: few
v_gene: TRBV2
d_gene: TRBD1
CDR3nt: TGTGCCAGCATTCCGGACAGGGCGATTGGTACGCAGTATTTT
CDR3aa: CASIPDRAIGTQYF

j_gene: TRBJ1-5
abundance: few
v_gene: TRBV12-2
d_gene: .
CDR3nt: TGTGCAAGTGGGGAGGGCGGCAATCAGCCCCAGCATTTT
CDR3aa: CASGEGGNQPQHF

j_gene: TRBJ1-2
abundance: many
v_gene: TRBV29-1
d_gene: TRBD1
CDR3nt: TGCAGCGTTGATACCTTTCAGGGGGGTGGCTACACCTTC
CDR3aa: CSVDTFQGGGYTF

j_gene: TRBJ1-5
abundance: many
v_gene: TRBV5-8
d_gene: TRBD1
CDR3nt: TGTGCCAGCATCGACAGGGGGCATCAGCCCCAGCATTTT
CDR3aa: CASIDRGHQPQHF

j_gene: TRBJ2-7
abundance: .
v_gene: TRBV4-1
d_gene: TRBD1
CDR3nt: TGCGCCAGCAGCCGCCTTCCGACAGGGGACGAGCAGTACTTC
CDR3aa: CASSRLPTGDEQYF

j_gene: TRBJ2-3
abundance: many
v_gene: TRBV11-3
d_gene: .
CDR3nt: TGTGCCAGCAGCGTAGGGGTAGGAAGAGAATCGGATACGCAGTATTTT
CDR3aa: CASSVGVGRESDTQYF

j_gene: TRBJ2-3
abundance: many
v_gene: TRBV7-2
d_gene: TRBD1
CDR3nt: TGTGCCAGCAGCGCGACAGGGCCTACAGATACGCAGTATTTT
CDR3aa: CASSATGPTDTQYF

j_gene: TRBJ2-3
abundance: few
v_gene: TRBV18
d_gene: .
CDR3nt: TGTGCCAGCTCACTATTGGGCCTCACAGATACGCAGTATTTT
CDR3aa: CASSLLGLTDTQYF

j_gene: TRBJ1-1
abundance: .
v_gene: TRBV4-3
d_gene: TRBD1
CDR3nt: TGCGCCAGCAGCCAAATAACAGGGGGGGCCACTGAAGCTTTCTTT
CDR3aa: CASSQITGGATEAFF

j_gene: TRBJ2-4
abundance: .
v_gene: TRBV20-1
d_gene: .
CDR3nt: TGCAGTGCCACGACAGGTCCAATGGAAGAAGACATTCAGTACTTC
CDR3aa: CSATTGPMEEDIQYF

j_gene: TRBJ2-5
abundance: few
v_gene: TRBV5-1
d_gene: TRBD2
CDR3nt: TGCGCCAGCAGCCCCGCGGGGGGCCTCTCCCAAGAGACCCAGTACTTC
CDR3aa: CASSPAGGLSQETQYF

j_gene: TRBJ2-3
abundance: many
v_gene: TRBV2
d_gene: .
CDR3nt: TGTGCCAGCAGGGACCTTGGGGGCTTAGATACGCAGTATTTT
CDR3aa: CASRDLGGLDTQYF

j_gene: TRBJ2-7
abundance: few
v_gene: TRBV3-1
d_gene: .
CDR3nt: TGTGCCAGCAGCCAAGATGGAGGGGTTACCCACGAGCAGTACTTC
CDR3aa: CASSQDGGVTHEQYF

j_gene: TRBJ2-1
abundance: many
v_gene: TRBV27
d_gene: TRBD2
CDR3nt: TGTGCCAGCAGTTTCCAGCGGGGGGCCTACAATGAGCAGTTCTTC
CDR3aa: CASSFQRGAYNEQFF

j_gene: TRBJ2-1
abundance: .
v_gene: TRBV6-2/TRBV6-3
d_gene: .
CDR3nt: TGTGCCAGCAGTGGACAGATCTACAATGAGCAGTTCTTC
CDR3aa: CASSGQIYNEQFF

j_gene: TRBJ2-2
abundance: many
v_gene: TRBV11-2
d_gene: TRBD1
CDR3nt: TGTGCCAGCAGCTTACCTTTAGACAGGGGGGCATCCACCGGGGAGCTGTTTTTT
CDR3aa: CASSLPLDRGASTGELFF

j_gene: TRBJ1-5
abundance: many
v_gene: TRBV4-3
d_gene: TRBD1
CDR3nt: TGCGCCAGCAGCCAAGACAGGGGGGGGTCTCAGCCCCAGCATTTT
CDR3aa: CASSQDRGGSQPQHF

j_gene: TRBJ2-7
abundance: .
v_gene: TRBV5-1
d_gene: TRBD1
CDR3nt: TGCGCCAGCAGGTCCAGACAGGGTAGTTACGAGCAGTACTTC
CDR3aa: CASRSRQGSYEQYF

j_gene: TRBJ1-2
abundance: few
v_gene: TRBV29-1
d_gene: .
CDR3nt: TGCAGCGTTGAAGATCCCCTTAACTATGGCTACACCTTC
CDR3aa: CSVEDPLNYGYTF

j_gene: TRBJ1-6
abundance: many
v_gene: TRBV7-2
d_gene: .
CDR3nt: TGTGCCAGCAGAAACCGCGAGGGAAGCTATAATTCACCCCTCCACTTT
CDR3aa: CASRNREGSYNSPLHF

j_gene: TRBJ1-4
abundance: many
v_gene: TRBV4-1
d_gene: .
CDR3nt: TGCGCCAGCAGCCAAGTAAGGGCAGGGGAAAAACTGTTTTTT
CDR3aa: CASSQVRAGEKLFF

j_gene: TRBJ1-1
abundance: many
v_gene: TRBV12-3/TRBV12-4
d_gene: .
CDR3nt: TGTGCCAGCAGTTTGGGGGGGGGCAGGAACACTGAAGCTTTCTTT
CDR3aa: CASSLGGGRNTEAFF

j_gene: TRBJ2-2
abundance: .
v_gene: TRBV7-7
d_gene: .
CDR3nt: TGTGCTAGCAGCTTATTCACTAGCCCCGGCACCGGGGAGCTGTTTTTT
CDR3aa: CASSLFTSPGTGELFF

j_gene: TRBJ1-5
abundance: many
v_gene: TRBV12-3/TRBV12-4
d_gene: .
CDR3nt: TGTGCCAGCAGTTCAGGGTCGCCCCAGCATTTT
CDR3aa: CASSSGSPQHF